The entry that follows covers one TCR beta chain sequence. This entry belongs to a study of T cells expressing NK-cell markers. Across the study: According to the study, TCR beta repertoires originated from sorted CD3+CD56+NKG2C+, CD3+CD56+NKG2C- and CD3+CD56-NKG2C+ T cells. Among the eight sequenced donors, seven tested HCMV-seropositive and one tested seronegative.

TCRdb re-called the 5' RACE reads, yielding one record per CDR3 amino acid sequence without DNA. The sample holds 550,000 to 600,000 distinct CDR3 sequences. The CDR3 extends over 16 amino acids. CDR1 is DFQATT and CDR2 is SNEGSKA in the germline V gene (reference sequence). Material: blood T cells: a sorted CD56 or NKG2C T cell subset, CD4+ or CD8+ T cells, or bulk PBMC T cells (not recorded which). V gene TRBV20-1 combines with J gene TRBJ2-6. This clonotype was sampled from a man between 18 and 35 years old in good health. CDR3 protein: CSAPYRVVPGANVLTF.